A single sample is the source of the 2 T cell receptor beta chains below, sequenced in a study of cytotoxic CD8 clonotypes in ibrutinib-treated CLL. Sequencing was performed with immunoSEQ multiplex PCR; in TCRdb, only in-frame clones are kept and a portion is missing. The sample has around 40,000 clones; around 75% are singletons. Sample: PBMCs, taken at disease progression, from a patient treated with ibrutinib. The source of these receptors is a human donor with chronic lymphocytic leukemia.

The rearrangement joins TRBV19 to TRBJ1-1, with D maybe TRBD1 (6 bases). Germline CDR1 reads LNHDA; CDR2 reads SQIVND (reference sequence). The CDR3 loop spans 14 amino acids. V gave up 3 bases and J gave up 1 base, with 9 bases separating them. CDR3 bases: TGTGCCAGTAGTATCGGGGGGGCGAACACTGAAGCTTTCTTT. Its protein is CASSIGGANTEAFF. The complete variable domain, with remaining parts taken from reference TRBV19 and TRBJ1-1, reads DGGITQSPKYLFRKEGQNVTLSCEQNLNHDAMYWYRQDPGQGLRLIYYSQIVNDFQKGDIAEGYSVSREKKESFPLTVTSAQKNPTAFYLCASSIGGANTEAFFGQGTRLTVV.

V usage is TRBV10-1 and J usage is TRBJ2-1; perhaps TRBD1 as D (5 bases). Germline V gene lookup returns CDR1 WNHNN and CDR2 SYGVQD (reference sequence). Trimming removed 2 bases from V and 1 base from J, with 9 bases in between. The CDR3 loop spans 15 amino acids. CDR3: CASSEGAGSYNEQFF. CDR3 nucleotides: TGCGCCAGCAGTGAGGGGGCTGGTTCCTACAATGAGCAGTTCTTC.